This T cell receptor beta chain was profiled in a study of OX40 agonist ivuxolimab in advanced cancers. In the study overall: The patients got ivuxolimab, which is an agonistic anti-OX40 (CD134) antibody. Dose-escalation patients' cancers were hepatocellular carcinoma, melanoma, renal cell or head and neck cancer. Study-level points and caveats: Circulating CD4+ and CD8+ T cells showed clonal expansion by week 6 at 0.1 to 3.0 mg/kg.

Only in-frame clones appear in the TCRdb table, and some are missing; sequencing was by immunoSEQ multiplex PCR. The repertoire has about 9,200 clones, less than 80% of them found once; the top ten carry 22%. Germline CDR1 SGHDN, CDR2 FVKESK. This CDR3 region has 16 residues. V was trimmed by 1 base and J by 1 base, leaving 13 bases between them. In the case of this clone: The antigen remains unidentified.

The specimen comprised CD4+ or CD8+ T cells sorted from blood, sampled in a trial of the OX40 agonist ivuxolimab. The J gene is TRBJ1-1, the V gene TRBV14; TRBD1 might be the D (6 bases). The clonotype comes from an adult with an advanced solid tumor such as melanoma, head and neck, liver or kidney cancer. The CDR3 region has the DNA TGTGCCAGCAGCCAAGTGGGAGGACAGTCGAACACTGAAGCTTTCTTT. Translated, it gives CASSQVGGQSNTEAFF.